This TCR beta chain was captured by sequencing in a study of PD-L1 blockade in urothelial cancer. About the study: Patients had been given 0 to 3 earlier chemotherapy regimens. Samples of blood were analyzed 3 weeks (second dose) and 6 weeks after treatment start. Blood gave a median 141,255 T cells.

Concerning this clone: One junction end does not reproduce the germline sequence, and a read error may be involved.

Each PCR had synthetic TCR analog templates added to it as a spike-in. Clones were read by immunoSEQ multiplex PCR, and TCRdb kept only the in-frame ones, dropping some. This table holds approximately 93,000 clones, over 65% found once. Described time point: peripheral blood 6 weeks after treatment start. Germline CDR1 and CDR2: SSHAT and FNYEAQ (reference sequence). This CDR3 contains 15 residues. The V call is TRBV7-7, the J call TRBJ2-1; 13 bases match TRBD2. The sequences come from PBMCs, collected around atezolizumab (anti-PD-L1) treatment. The TCR comes from a man between 65 and 85 years old with urothelial cancer. The CDR3 nucleotides are TGTGCTAGCAGCCCGGGACTAGCGGGACACAATGAGCAGTTCTTC. It yields the protein CASSPGLAGHNEQFF.